The 4 T cell receptor beta chains below were found in one sample sequenced in a study of T cell responses to AZD1222 COVID-19 vaccine. Only in-frame clones appear in the TCRdb table, and some are missing; sequencing was by immunoSEQ multiplex PCR. In the table there are some 78,000 clones, under 90% of which are singletons. The sequencing here drew on peripheral blood, taken 28 days after the second AZD1222 dose. All receptors come from an adult who received the AZD1222 COVID-19 vaccine.

V and J are TRBV6-2 or TRBV6-3 and TRBJ1-2; 9 bases are a match to TRBD1. Germline lookup yields CDR1 MNHEY and CDR2 SVGEGT. Losses at the gene ends were 5 bases for V and 6 bases for J; bases not matched to a gene: 7. The length of the CDR3 is 14 residues. This chain's CDR3 is CASSLLTGGNGYTF. The CDR3 coding sequence is TGTGCCAGCAGTCTGCTGACAGGGGGAAATGGCTACACCTTC.

J is TRBJ1-2 and V is TRBV28; D gene unclear. Trimming pared 8 bases from V and 8 bases from J, leaving 12 bases between. The CDR3 covers 11 residues. The germline gives CDR1 MDHEN, CDR2 SYDVKM. Here the CDR3 reads CASARRAGYTF. Here the CDR3 DNA reads TGTGCCAGCGCCCGGCGGGCCGGCTACACCTTC.

The genes are TRBV6-5 and TRBJ1-2; TRBD1 is a possible D gene (5 bases). Trimming took 6 bases from V and 2 from J, leaving 13 bases between them. Germline assignment: CDR1 MNHEY and CDR2 SVGAGI. The CDR3 consists of 14 residues. DNA for the CDR3: TGTGCCAGCAGACGCCGGGACCTGAACTATGGCTACACCTTC. This sequence encodes CASRRRDLNYGYTF.

This clone has just one count. The chain employs TRBV12-3 or TRBV12-4 and TRBJ2-5; a possible D gene is TRBD2 (7 bases). The CDR3 runs 12 residues. The V gene lost 10 bases and the J gene lost 5 bases, with 14 bases spanning the gap. CDR3 DNA: TGTGCCACCAGGCGGGGGCCGGAGACCCAGTACTTC. Translated: CATRRGPETQYF.